These 10 T cell receptor beta chains share one sample of origin, sequenced in a study of neurological immune-mediated disorders. TCRdb processed the 5' RACE reads anew with MiXCR; each CDR3 protein has one entry. Of around 53,000 distinct CDR3 sequences in the sample, less than 5% were seen once. Sequencing was carried out using PBMCs. These receptors came from a middle-aged man with multiple sclerosis.

This clonotype was recorded many times. The CDR3, as DNA: TGTGCCAGCAGCCCCCCCCAACAGGTACCGCACTACGAGCAGTACTTC. Its translation: CASSPPQQVPHYEQYF. V and J are TRBV4-2 and TRBJ2-7; D is perhaps TRBD1 (5 bases). This CDR3 has 16 residues. Deletions cut 4 bases from V and 3 bases from J, with 19 bases between. Germline loops: CDR1 LGHNA, CDR2 YNFKEQ.

The sample holds a few counts of this clonotype. At one boundary the junction diverges from the germline segment, which might be a read error. The V call is TRBV11-2, the J call TRBJ2-7; 8 bases are a match to TRBD2. The V gene's germline CDR1 is SGHAT and CDR2 FQNNGV. This CDR3 spans 17 amino acids. As DNA, the CDR3 is TGTACCAGCAGCCAAGAAGTCAGCGGGACTAGCTCCTACGAGCAGTACTTC. Its protein is CTSSQEVSGTSSYEQYF. Supplemented by reference TRBV11-2 and TRBJ2-7, the full variable domain reads EAGVAQSPRYKIIEKRQSVAFWCNPISGHATLYWYQQILGQGPKLLIQFQNNGVVDDSQLPKDRFSAERLKGVDSTLKIQPAKLEDSAVYLCTSSQEVSGTSSYEQYFGPGTRLTVT.

This chain links TRBV5-1 with TRBJ1-6; no clear D gene. V gave up 4 bases and J gave up 3 bases, with 17 bases separating them. This CDR3 comprises 17 residues. Germline V lookup: CDR1 SGHRS, CDR2 YFSETQ. CDR3 sequence: CASSPVDSEGYNSPLHF. In nucleotides, the CDR3 is TGCGCCAGCAGCCCCGTGGATTCCGAAGGCTATAATTCACCCCTCCACTTT. Together with reference TRBV5-1 and TRBJ1-6, the CDR3 gives the full variable domain: KAGVTQTPRYLIKTRGQQVTLSCSPISGHRSVSWYQQTPGQGLQFLFEYFSETQRNKGNFPGRFSGRQFSNSRSEMNVSTLELGDSALYLCASSPVDSEGYNSPLHFGNGTRLTVT.

V and J are TRBV29-1 and TRBJ2-1; 11 nucleotides match TRBD2. Germline V gene lookup returns CDR1 SQVTM and CDR2 ANQGSEA. This CDR3 has 14 residues. Unmatched junction bases numbered 6, after V lost 7 bases and J lost 4 bases. The chain's CDR3 is CSALSGGAYNEQFF. CDR3 DNA sequence: TGCAGCGCCCTTAGCGGGGGGGCATACAATGAGCAGTTCTTC.

Many counts were recorded for this clonotype. The chain is built from TRBV6-5 and TRBJ2-1; perhaps D is TRBD1 or TRBD2 (5 bases each). This CDR3 contains 15 residues. V was pared by 6 bases and J by 2 bases, with 14 bases between. The germline gives CDR1 MNHEY, CDR2 SVGAGI. CDR3 coding DNA: TGTGCCAGCAGGGGACCTCCGGGTACCTACAATGAGCAGTTCTTC. Its protein product is CASRGPPGTYNEQFF.

This clonotype was seen ten or more times. The chain is built from TRBV6-6 and TRBJ1-5; perhaps TRBD1 as D (6 bases). V lost 5 bases and J lost 2, with 22 bases in between. CDR1 MNHNY and CDR2 SVGAGI come from the germline V gene (reference sequence). The CDR3 loop spans 18 amino acids. The CDR3: CASSRGGLALLGNQPQHF. The DNA of the CDR3 is TGTGCCAGCAGTCGGGGGGGCCTTGCGCTGTTGGGCAATCAGCCCCAGCATTTT.

In this sample, this clonotype turned up many times. The genes are TRBV12-3 or TRBV12-4 and TRBJ2-3, with TRBD2 matching over 7 bases. V lost 2 bases, J lost 6 bases, and 11 bases stayed unmatched. The CDR3 contains 16 residues. The DNA of the CDR3 is TGTGCCAGCAGTTTAAGCGGACCGGGAGGTGTCGATACGCAGTATTTT. It specifies CASSLSGPGGVDTQYF.

This clonotype was seen ten or more times. V gene TRBV5-1 combines with J gene TRBJ2-1; D ambiguous. The germline V gene encodes CDR1 SGHRS and CDR2 YFSETQ. The CDR3 loop spans 14 amino acids. The ends were cut back, 7 bases at V and 4 bases at J, with 15 bases in the middle. CDR3 region: CASGTEEPYNEQFF. DNA of the CDR3: TGCGCCAGCGGCACAGAGGAACCTTACAATGAGCAGTTCTTC.

Notes on this clonotype: At one of its ends the junction is not consistent with the germline gene, which may arise from a read error. CDR3 in amino acids: CATRGGPSGLNF. CDR3 coding DNA: TGTGCCACCCGGGGGGGTCCCAGCGGTCTCAACTTT. V usage is TRBV3-1 and J usage is TRBJ1-6, with D tentatively TRBD1 (5 bases). The CDR3 has 12 amino acids. Germline-derived CDR1 and CDR2 are LGHDT and YNNKEL (reference sequence).

The chain combines TRBV5-1 with TRBJ2-5; D remains ambiguous. Trimming stripped 0 bases from V and 5 bases from J, with 11 bases between. This CDR3 region has 14 residues. The germline V gene encodes CDR1 SGHRS and CDR2 YFSETQ. The CDR3 nucleotides are TGCGCCAGCAGCTTGGGTATAGCCGGGGAGACCCAGTACTTC. Protein product: CASSLGIAGETQYF.